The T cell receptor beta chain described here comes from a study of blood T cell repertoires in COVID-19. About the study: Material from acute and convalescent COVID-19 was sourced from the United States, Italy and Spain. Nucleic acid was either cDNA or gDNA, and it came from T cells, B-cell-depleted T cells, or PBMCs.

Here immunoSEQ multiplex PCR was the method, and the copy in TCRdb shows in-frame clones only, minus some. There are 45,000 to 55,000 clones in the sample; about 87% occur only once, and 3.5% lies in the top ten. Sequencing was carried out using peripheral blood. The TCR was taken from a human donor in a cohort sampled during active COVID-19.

CDR3: CASHTGGGAGTDTQYF. The CDR3 coding sequence is TGCGCCAGCCATACCGGCGGGGGAGCCGGCACAGATACGCAGTATTTT. The chain recombines TRBV5-1 with TRBJ2-3; 7 bases fit TRBD2. Germline V gives CDR1 SGHRS, CDR2 YFSETQ. V lost 7 bases, J lost 1 base, and 12 bases stayed unmatched. This CDR3 spans 16 amino acids. The complete variable domain, with remaining parts taken from reference TRBV5-1 and TRBJ2-3, reads KAGVTQTPRYLIKTRGQQVTLSCSPISGHRSVSWYQQTPGQGLQFLFEYFSETQRNKGNFPGRFSGRQFSNSRSEMNVSTLELGDSALYLCASHTGGGAGTDTQYFGPGTRLTVL.